This T cell receptor beta chain appears in the sequencing data of a study of blood T cell repertoires in COVID-19. Overall study context: The origin of the acute and convalescent COVID-19 samples was the United States, Italy and Spain.

The CDR3 covers 14 residues. V shed 6 bases and J 5 bases; nucleotides not matched to a gene: 7. Germline values: CDR1 MNHNS, CDR2 SASEGT. Per the original data handling: Researchers report that nucleated cell counts were estimated from reference gene primer amplification. Sequencing used immunoSEQ multiplex PCR; TCRdb keeps in-frame clones, though not all of them. That table is the source of V, J and clone size, and D and trimming were worked out from the DNA. Of over 150,000 clones in the sample, roughly 84% were seen once. Each participant's cohort was designated according to participant-reported clinical history.

Material: PBMCs or T cells enriched from blood (not recorded which). V and J are TRBV6-1 and TRBJ1-2; the match to TRBD1 covers 9 bases. The clonotype comes from a woman aged 50 to 60 who had recovered from COVID-19. The CDR3 nucleotides are TGTGCCAGCAGAGAACAGGGGGCAAGGTATGGCTACACCTTC. The encoded protein is CASREQGARYGYTF.